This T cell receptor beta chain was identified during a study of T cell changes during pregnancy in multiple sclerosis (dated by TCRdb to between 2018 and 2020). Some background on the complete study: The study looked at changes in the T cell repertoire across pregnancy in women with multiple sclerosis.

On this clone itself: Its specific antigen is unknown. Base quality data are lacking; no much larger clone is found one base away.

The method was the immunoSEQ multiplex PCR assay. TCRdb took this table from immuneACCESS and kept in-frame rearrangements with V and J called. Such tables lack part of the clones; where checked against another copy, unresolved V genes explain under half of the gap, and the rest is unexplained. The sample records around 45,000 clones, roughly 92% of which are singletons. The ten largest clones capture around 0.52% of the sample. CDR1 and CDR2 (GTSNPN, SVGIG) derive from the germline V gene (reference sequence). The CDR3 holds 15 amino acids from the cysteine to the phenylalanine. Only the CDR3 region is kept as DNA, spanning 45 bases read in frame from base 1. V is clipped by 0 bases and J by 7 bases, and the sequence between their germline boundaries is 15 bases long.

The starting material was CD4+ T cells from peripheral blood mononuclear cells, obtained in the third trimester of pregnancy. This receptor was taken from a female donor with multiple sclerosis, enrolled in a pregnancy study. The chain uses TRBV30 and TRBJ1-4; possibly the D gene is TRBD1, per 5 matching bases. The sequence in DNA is TGTGCCTGGAGTGTAAGGCGGGGCACCCTTGAAAAACTGTTTTTT. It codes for CAWSVRRGTLEKLFF.